The entry below describes one T cell receptor (beta chain). What it binds is unknown. This record comes from a study of OX40 agonist ivuxolimab in advanced cancers. Turning to the study itself: Each dose-escalation patient presented with hepatocellular carcinoma, melanoma, renal cell or head and neck cancer. Past anti-PD-1, anti-PD-L1 or anti-CTLA-4 therapy was accepted, and 40% had received some. Broader study findings: Near-lowest levels of clonal expansion characterized partial responders at 0.1-3.0 mg/kg.

The CDR3 loop spans 17 amino acids. V lost 7 bases to trimming and J lost 2 bases; unmatched junction nucleotides: 13. Germline CDR1 is SEHNR and CDR2 is FQNEAQ (reference sequence). Profiled with immunoSEQ multiplex PCR; TCRdb holds only in-frame clones, not every one. Among about 52,000 clones listed, about nine tenths were seen once. The source is an adult with an advanced solid tumor such as melanoma, head and neck, liver or kidney cancer. Sequenced here: CD4+ or CD8+ T cells sorted from blood, sampled in a trial of the OX40 agonist ivuxolimab. V usage is TRBV7-9 and J usage is TRBJ2-3; TRBD1 matches 9 bases. CDR3 coding DNA: TGTGCCAGCATCGCCGCTCGGGACAGGGAAGTCACAGATACGCAGTATTTT. Protein: CASIAARDREVTDTQYF.